These 8 T cell receptor beta chains came from one sample sequenced in a study of OX40 agonist ivuxolimab in advanced cancers. Produced via immunoSEQ multiplex PCR; TCRdb's table is partial and in-frame only. The table shows about 98,000 clones, with 87% occurring only once. Sequenced material: CD4+ or CD8+ T cells sorted from blood, taken in a trial of the OX40 agonist ivuxolimab. The receptors shown here come from an adult with an advanced solid tumor such as melanoma, head and neck, liver or kidney cancer.

CDR3 sequence (DNA): TGCGCCAGCAGCTGGGACGGACAGAGCTCCTACGAGCAGTACTTC. Residues: CASSWDGQSSYEQYF. The rearrangement links TRBV5-1 to TRBJ2-7; D is perhaps TRBD1 (6 bases). Germline CDR1 SGHRS, CDR2 YFSETQ. The CDR3 sequence is 15 residues long. Trimming stripped 3 bases from V and 0 bases from J, with 13 bases between.

This chain connects TRBV28 to TRBJ2-7, with D possibly being TRBD2 (7 bases). V lost 8 bases, J lost 7 bases, and 18 bases lay in between. The CDR3 loop spans 13 amino acids. The germline gives CDR1 MDHEN, CDR2 SYDVKM. The DNA for the CDR3 is TGTGCCAGCCTCGATGGGGGGGCCGGGGAGCAGTACTTC. Its translation: CASLDGGAGEQYF.

CDR3 DNA: TGCGCCAGCAGCTTGGGCGGAACGACGCTAGCAGGGGGGAATGAGCAGTTCTTC. Residues: CASSLGGTTLAGGNEQFF. The rearrangement links TRBV5-1 to TRBJ2-1; D possibly corresponds to TRBD1 (7 bases). The V and J ends lost 0 bases and 7 bases respectively, with 23 bases between them. CDR1 is SGHRS and CDR2 is YFSETQ in the germline V gene. The CDR3 covers 18 residues.

The chain links TRBV7-2 to TRBJ1-1; no firm D call. Between the trimmed V and J ends, which lost 5 bases and 1 base, there was a span of 8 bases. Germline CDR1 is SGHTA and CDR2 is FQGNSA. The CDR3 covers 13 residues. The CDR3 bases are TGTGCCAGCAGCCTACAAGAGAACACTGAAGCTTTCTTT. Its translation is CASSLQENTEAFF.

This clone has just one count. The chain recombines TRBV6-6 with TRBJ2-1; 7 nucleotides agree with TRBD1. The germline V gene has CDR1 MNHNY and CDR2 SVGAGI (reference sequence). Losses at the gene ends were 5 bases for V and 0 bases for J; bases not matched to a gene: 4. This CDR3 region has 15 residues. CDR3 DNA: TGTGCCAGCAGTGCCCGGGACAGCTCCTACAATGAGCAGTTCTTC. As protein: CASSARDSSYNEQFF.

The J gene is TRBJ1-4, the V gene TRBV2, with D maybe TRBD1 (5 bases). This CDR3 is built from 15 residues. V lost 2 bases and J 4 bases, leaving 11 bases between the germline ends. Germline V gene data show CDR1 as SNHLY and CDR2 as FYNNEI. CDR3: CASSERGHGNEKLFF. CDR3 sequence (DNA): TGTGCCAGCAGTGAAAGGGGTCACGGTAATGAAAAACTGTTTTTT.

V gene TRBV6-6 combines with J gene TRBJ2-7, with TRBD1 identical over 7 bases. The CDR3 spans 12 residues. V shed 8 bases, J shed 0 bases, and the junction held 1 base outside the gene matches. Germline values: CDR1 MNHNY, CDR2 SVGAGI (reference sequence). The CDR3 coding sequence is TGTGCCAGCCGACAGGGCTCCTACGAGCAGTACTTC. This sequence encodes CASRQGSYEQYF.

The chain is built from TRBV7-9 and TRBJ2-6; weak D call: TRBD2 (5 bases). The germline gives CDR1 SEHNR, CDR2 FQNEAQ (reference sequence). The CDR3 consists of 17 residues. Deletions cut 5 bases from V and 4 bases from J, with 18 bases between. This CDR3 reads CASSLPPRGAGANVLTF. The CDR3 coding sequence is TGTGCCAGCAGCCTCCCTCCTCGGGGAGCCGGGGCCAACGTCCTGACTTTC.